This is a list of T cell receptor beta chains from one sample in a study of T cell responses to AZD1222 COVID-19 vaccine. Produced via immunoSEQ multiplex PCR; TCRdb's table is partial and in-frame only. The data show 90,000 to 120,000 clones, about nine tenths seen once. The sample was peripheral blood, taken on day 0 of AZD1222 vaccination. These receptors were taken from an adult in good health. CDR3s include the opening cysteine and the closing phenylalanine or tryptophan. The order of the fields is J gene, V gene, clone size, D gene, CDR3 protein, CDR3 DNA. The D gene is left open where the match is weak. Clone size is not always given. Where it is, it says once, few, many or a class for expanded clones.

TRBJ2-1 TRBV6-5 . TRBD2 CASSSSGGAWYEQFF TGTGCCAGCAGTAGTAGCGGGGGGGCTTGGTATGAGCAGTTCTTC
TRBJ1-6 TRBV6-5 . TRBD1 CASSWYRDRLNSPLHF TGTGCCAGCAGTTGGTACCGGGACAGGCTCAATTCACCCCTCCACTTT
TRBJ2-7 TRBV29-1 . . CSVVSYEQYF TGCAGCGTTGTCTCGTACGAGCAGTACTTC
TRBJ2-7 TRBV29-1 . . CSVYDLSGAYEQYF TGCAGCGTATACGACCTATCAGGGGCCTACGAGCAGTACTTC
TRBJ2-5 TRBV6-4 . TRBD1 CASSEWTGVLWETQYF TGTGCCAGCAGTGAGTGGACAGGGGTTTTGTGGGAGACCCAGTACTTC
TRBJ2-3 TRBV5-1 . . CASSLGTSPSTDTQYF TGCGCCAGCAGCTTGGGGACGTCGCCTAGCACAGATACGCAGTATTTT
TRBJ2-3 TRBV7-2 . . CASSARTSRSTDTQYF TGTGCCAGCAGCGCGCGAACTAGTAGAAGCACAGATACGCAGTATTTT
TRBJ1-2 TRBV7-9 . . CASSPFAARAYGYTF TGTGCCAGCAGCCCCTTTGCCGCCAGGGCCTATGGCTACACCTTC
TRBJ2-4 TRBV10-3 . . CAISEWAAQAKNIQYF TGTGCCATCAGTGAGTGGGCAGCCCAAGCCAAAAACATTCAGTACTTC
TRBJ1-5 TRBV6-5 . TRBD1 CASKGQSNQPQHF TGTGCCAGCAAGGGACAGAGTAATCAGCCCCAGCATTTT
TRBJ1-5 TRBV28 . . CASSLSGSWGREDQPQHF TGTGCCAGCAGTTTGTCAGGCTCGTGGGGGCGGGAGGATCAGCCCCAGCATTTT
TRBJ2-3 TRBV19 . . CASTQGPDTQYF TGTGCCAGTACCCAGGGGCCAGATACGCAGTATTTT
TRBJ2-6 TRBV7-2 . TRBD1 CASSLGQGAGANVLTF TGTGCCAGCAGCTTGGGACAGGGGGCTGGGGCCAACGTCCTGACTTTC
TRBJ2-7 TRBV11-3 few . CASSLGGSLNEQYF TGTGCCAGCAGCTTAGGAGGGAGTCTTAACGAGCAGTACTTC
TRBJ1-1 TRBV7-9 . TRBD1 CASSNTPGQGAMNTEAFF TGTGCCAGCAGTAATACACCGGGACAGGGGGCCATGAACACTGAAGCTTTCTTT
TRBJ1-1 TRBV15 . TRBD1 CATSPRGRTGNTEAFF TGTGCCACCAGCCCAAGAGGAAGGACAGGGAACACTGAAGCTTTCTTT
TRBJ2-3 TRBV15 . . CATSSGVGISTDTQYF TGTGCCACCAGCAGCGGCGTGGGAATTAGCACAGATACGCAGTATTTT
TRBJ1-2 TRBV20-1 once . CSADGYTF TGCAGTGCGGACGGCTACACCTTC
TRBJ2-3 TRBV7-8 . TRBD2 CASSRTSGRADTQYF TGTGCCAGCAGTCGGACTAGCGGGAGGGCAGATACGCAGTATTTT
TRBJ1-2 TRBV7-9 . TRBD1 CASSSDRGFIRGYTF TGTGCCAGCAGCTCGGACAGGGGGTTTATACGAGGCTACACCTTC
TRBJ1-2 TRBV19 once TRBD1 CASSMQGENGYTF TGTGCCAGTAGTATGCAGGGGGAGAATGGCTACACCTTC
TRBJ2-1 TRBV13 few . CASSTNRPTYNEQFF TGTGCCAGCAGCACGAACCGACCCACTTACAATGAGCAGTTCTTC
TRBJ1-5 TRBV18 . . CASSPPGNQPQHF TGTGCCAGCTCACCACCGGGCAATCAGCCCCAGCATTTT
TRBJ2-1 TRBV15 . . CATSRDPNTGYNEQFF TGTGCCACCAGCAGAGACCCCAATACTGGCTACAATGAGCAGTTCTTC
TRBJ2-1 TRBV4-3 . TRBD2 CASSQKPSGGHEQFF TGCGCCAGCAGCCAAAAACCTTCGGGGGGGCATGAGCAGTTCTTC
TRBJ2-7 TRBV4-1 . . CASSQTFREPFEQYF TGCGCCAGCAGCCAGACCTTTCGTGAGCCTTTCGAGCAGTACTTC
TRBJ2-1 TRBV30 . . CAWSAAFRRSYNEQFF TGTGCCTGGAGTGCCGCCTTTAGAAGATCCTACAATGAGCAGTTCTTC
TRBJ1-1 TRBV6-1 . . CASSELAGNTEAFF TGTGCCAGCAGTGAATTGGCGGGGAACACTGAAGCTTTCTTT
TRBJ1-4 TRBV4-2 few . CASSQDLRGAEKLFF TGTGCCAGCAGCCAAGATTTAAGGGGAGCTGAAAAACTGTTTTTT
TRBJ1-5 TRBV4-1 . . CASSQVDHISQPQHF TGCGCCAGCAGCCAAGTGGACCACATCAGTCAGCCCCAGCATTTT
TRBJ1-5 TRBV13 few . CASSSGPSNQPQHF TGTGCCAGCAGCTCCGGACCGTCCAATCAGCCCCAGCATTTT
TRBJ2-7 TRBV5-4 once . CASSLITSYEQYF TGTGCCAGCAGCTTGATCACCAGCTACGAGCAGTACTTC
TRBJ1-6 TRBV3-1/TRBV3-2 . . CASSRTDNSPLHF TGTGCCAGCAGCCGTACGGATAATTCACCCCTCCACTTT
TRBJ1-5 TRBV27 . . CASKGFYSNQPQHF TGTGCCAGCAAGGGATTCTATAGCAATCAGCCCCAGCATTTT
TRBJ1-1 TRBV7-2 . . CASSYTGTLNTEAFF TGTGCCAGCAGCTACACAGGGACCCTGAACACTGAAGCTTTCTTT
TRBJ1-5 TRBV6-2/TRBV6-3 . TRBD1 CASSWPGTVSNQPQHF TGTGCCAGCAGTTGGCCAGGGACAGTTAGCAATCAGCCCCAGCATTTT
TRBJ1-4 TRBV4-3 . . CASSQALRQGNEKLFF TGCGCCAGCAGCCAAGCTCTTAGGCAGGGTAATGAAAAACTGTTTTTT
TRBJ2-5 TRBV19 . . CASSLGRAGFGKETQYF TGTGCCAGTAGTTTAGGGCGGGCGGGGTTTGGAAAAGAGACCCAGTACTTC
TRBJ1-6 TRBV3-1/TRBV3-2 . . CASSPRDKYNSPLHF TGTGCCAGCAGCCCCCGGGACAAGTATAATTCACCCCTCCACTTT
TRBJ2-2 TRBV7-2 . TRBD2 CASSLASGGAVGGELFF TGTGCCAGCAGCTTAGCTAGCGGGGGGGCGGTCGGCGGGGAGCTGTTTTTT
TRBJ1-2 TRBV18 once TRBD1 CASSPGRDRPYGYTF TGTGCCAGCTCACCGGGAAGGGACAGACCCTATGGCTACACCTTC
TRBJ2-1 TRBV7-6 . TRBD2 CASSSKPPLDWREGLRNEQFF TGTGCCAGCAGCTCAAAACCCCCCCTGGACTGGCGGGAGGGCCTCCGCAATGAACAGTTCTTC
TRBJ1-2 TRBV14 few TRBD1 CASSRGTGGTYGYTF TGTGCCAGCAGCAGGGGGACAGGGGGCACCTATGGCTACACCTTC
TRBJ2-1 TRBV3-1/TRBV3-2 . TRBD2 CASSQEKAGSNNEQFF TGTGCCAGCAGCCAAGAAAAAGCGGGGTCCAACAATGAGCAGTTCTTC
TRBJ1-2 TRBV5-5 . . CASSLDFTSANYGYTF TGTGCCAGCAGCTTGGACTTTACCTCGGCTAACTATGGCTACACCTTC
TRBJ2-4 TRBV3-1/TRBV3-2 . TRBD2 CASSHMIGEGFGNIQYF TGTGCCAGCAGCCATATGATCGGGGAGGGGTTCGGAAACATTCAGTACTTC
TRBJ2-7 TRBV18 . . CASSQGEGYEQYF TGTGCCAGCTCCCAGGGGGAGGGTTACGAGCAGTACTTC
TRBJ2-1 TRBV7-3 . . CASSSRATNEQFF TGTGCCAGCAGCTCAAGGGCCACAAATGAGCAGTTCTTC
TRBJ2-3 TRBV7-2 . . CASSLVLVSTDTQYF TGTGCCAGCAGCTTAGTACTAGTTAGCACAGATACGCAGTATTTT
TRBJ2-1 TRBV28 . TRBD2 CASSLGGSSVNEQFF TGTGCCAGCAGTTTAGGCGGGAGTTCGGTCAATGAGCAGTTCTTC
TRBJ1-2 TRBV25-1 . . CASSRLGTPYGYTF TGTGCCAGCAGTAGGTTAGGGACACCGTATGGCTACACCTTC